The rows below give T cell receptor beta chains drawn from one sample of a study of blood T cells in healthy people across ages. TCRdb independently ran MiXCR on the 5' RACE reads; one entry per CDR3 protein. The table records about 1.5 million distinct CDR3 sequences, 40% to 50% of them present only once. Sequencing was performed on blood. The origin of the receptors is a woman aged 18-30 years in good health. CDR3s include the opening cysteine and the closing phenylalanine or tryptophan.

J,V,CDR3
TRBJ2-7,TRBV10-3,CASSGTGEQYF
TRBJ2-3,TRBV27,CASRPTEITDTQYF
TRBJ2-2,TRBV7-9,CAIEGGLISFAGELFF
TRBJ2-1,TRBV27,CASGWTLAGGDEQFF
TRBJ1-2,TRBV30,CGTDGRRTYGYTF
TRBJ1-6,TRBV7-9,CASSFSSEGANSPLHF
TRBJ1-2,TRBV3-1,CASSDRGGTGKGSGYTF
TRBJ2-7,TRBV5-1,CASSPSYSYEQYF
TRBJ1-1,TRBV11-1,CASSFSQGNTEAFF
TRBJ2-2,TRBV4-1,CASSLDGGTTGELFF
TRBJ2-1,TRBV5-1,CASSLSSGLYNEQFF
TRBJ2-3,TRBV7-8,CASSLAEVGDTQYF
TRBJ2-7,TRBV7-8,CASSLATASPRYEQYF
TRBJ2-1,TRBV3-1,CASSQVLNEQFF
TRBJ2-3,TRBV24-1,CATNRDYSTDTQYF
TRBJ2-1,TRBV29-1,CSVPVRRNTRQGSYNEQFF
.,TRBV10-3,CAMGGGLGYEQYF
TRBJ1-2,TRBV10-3,CAIEDDHGYTF
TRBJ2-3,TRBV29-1,CSVEDRDDGTDTQYF
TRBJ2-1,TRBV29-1,CSVEDRTQPGLDAYNEQFF
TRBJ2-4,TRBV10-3,CAISGFIQYF
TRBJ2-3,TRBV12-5,CASIPGTTDTQYF
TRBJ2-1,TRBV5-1,CASSLARGANAEQFF
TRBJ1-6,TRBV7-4,CASSCEPGTLKGNSPLHF
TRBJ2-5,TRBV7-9,CASSFPTSGQETRYF
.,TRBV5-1,CASSPGLLDYWGYEQYF
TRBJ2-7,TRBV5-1,CASSSTGDSYEQHF
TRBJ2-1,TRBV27,CASSPRGLASSYNEQFF
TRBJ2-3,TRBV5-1,CASSLAGRKTTDTQYF
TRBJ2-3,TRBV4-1,CASWTSGDRDTQYF
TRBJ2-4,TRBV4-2,CASSQVGWGQGKNIQYF
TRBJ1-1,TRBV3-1,CASSGSASGGTEAFF
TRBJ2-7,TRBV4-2,CASSQHLAGNNEQYF
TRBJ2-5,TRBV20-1,CSARDRDGWETQYF
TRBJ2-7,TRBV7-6,CASSPEAGGTYEQYF
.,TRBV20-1,CSAPRGQGSHEQYF
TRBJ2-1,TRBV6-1,CASREYNNEQFF
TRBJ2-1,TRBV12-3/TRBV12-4,CASRPPRGDEQFF
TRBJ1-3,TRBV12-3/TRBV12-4,CASSLRGTGPGNTIYF
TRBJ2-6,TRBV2,CASSRRSSRSGANVLTF
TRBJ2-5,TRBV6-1,CASRDGPSYNEQYF
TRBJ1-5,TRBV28,CASSSPGLLNQPQHF
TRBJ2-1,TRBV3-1,CASSVLAGREQFF
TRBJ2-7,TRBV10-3,CAIREGLVSSYEQYF